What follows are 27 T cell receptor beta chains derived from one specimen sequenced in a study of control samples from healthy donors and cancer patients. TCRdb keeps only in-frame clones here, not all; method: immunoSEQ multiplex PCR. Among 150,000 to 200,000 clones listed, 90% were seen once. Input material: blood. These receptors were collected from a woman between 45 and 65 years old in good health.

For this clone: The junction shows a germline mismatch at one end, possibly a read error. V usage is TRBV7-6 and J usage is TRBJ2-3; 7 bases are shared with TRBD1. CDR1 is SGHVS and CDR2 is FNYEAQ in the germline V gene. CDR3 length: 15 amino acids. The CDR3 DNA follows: TGTGCCAGCACCTTAAGGGGACAGCCCACAGATACGCAGTATTTT. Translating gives CASTLRGQPTDTQYF.

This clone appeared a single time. CDR3 DNA sequence: TGTGCCAGCAGCCAAGACTGGGACAGGGGGGATGGGCATGACCAGCCCCAGCATTTT. Residues: CASSQDWDRGDGHDQPQHF. The chain links TRBV3-1 (or the pseudogene TRBV3-2) to TRBJ1-5; TRBD1 matches 11 bases. From germline, CDR1 is LGHDT and CDR2 YNNKEL (reference sequence). The CDR3 consists of 19 residues. With V trimmed by 0 bases and J by 7 bases, 14 bases remained unmatched.

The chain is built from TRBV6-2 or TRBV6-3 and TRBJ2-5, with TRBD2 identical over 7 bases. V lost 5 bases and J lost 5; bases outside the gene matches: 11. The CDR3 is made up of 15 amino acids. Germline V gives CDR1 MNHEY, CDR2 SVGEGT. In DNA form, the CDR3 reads TGTGCCAGCAGTCAACTAGCGTTCCCGGGGGAGACCCAGTACTTC. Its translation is CASSQLAFPGETQYF.

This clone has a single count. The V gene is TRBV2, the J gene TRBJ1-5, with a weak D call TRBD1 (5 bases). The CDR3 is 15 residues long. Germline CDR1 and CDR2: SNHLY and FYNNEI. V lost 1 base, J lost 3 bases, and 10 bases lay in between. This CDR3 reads CASSEVTGLNQPQHF. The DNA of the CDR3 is TGTGCCAGCAGTGAAGTAACAGGACTCAATCAGCCCCAGCATTTT.

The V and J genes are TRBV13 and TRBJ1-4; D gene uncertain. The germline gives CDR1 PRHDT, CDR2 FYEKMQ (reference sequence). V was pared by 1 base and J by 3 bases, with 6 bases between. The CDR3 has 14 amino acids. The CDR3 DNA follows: TGTGCCAGCAGCTTAGTGGCACCTAATGAAAAACTGTTTTTT. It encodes CASSLVAPNEKLFF.

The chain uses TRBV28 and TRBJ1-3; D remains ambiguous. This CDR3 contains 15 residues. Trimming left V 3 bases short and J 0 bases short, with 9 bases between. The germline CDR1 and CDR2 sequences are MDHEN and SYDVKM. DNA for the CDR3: TGTGCCAGCAGTTTGAGGCGGACCTCTGGAAACACCATATATTTT. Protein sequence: CASSLRRTSGNTIYF.

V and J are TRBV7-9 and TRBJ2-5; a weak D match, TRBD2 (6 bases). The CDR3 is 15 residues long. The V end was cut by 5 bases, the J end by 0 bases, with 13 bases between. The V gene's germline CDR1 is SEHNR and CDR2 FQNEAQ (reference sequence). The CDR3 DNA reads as TGTGCCAGCAGCCGGACGGCGGGGAACCAAGAGACCCAGTACTTC. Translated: CASSRTAGNQETQYF.

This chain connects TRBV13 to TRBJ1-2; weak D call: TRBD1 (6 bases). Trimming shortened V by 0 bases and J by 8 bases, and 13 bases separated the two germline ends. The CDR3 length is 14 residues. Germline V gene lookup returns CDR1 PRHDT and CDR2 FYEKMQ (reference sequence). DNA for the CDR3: TGTGCCAGCAGCTTAGGGGGGGGCCTTGAAGGCTACACCTTC. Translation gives CASSLGGGLEGYTF.

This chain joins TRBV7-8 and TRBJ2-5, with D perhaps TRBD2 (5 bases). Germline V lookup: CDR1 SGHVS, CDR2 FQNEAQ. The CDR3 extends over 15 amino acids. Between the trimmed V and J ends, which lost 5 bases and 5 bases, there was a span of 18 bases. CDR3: CASSPLDGVGETQYF. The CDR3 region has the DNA TGTGCCAGCAGCCCCCTCGACGGGGTGGGTGAGACCCAGTACTTC.

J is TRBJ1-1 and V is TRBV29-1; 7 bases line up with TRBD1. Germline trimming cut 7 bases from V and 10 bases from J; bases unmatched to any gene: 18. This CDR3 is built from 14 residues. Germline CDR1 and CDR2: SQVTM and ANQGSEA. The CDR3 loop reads CSADPTGRGLGAFF. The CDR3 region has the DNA TGCAGCGCAGACCCGACAGGGAGGGGCCTGGGAGCTTTCTTT. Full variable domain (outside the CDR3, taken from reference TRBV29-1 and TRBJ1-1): SAVISQKPSRDICQRGTSLTIQCQVDSQVTMMFWYRQQPGQSLTLIATANQGSEATYESGFVIDKFPISRPNLTFSTLTVSNMSPEDSSIYLCSADPTGRGLGAFFGQGTRLTVV.

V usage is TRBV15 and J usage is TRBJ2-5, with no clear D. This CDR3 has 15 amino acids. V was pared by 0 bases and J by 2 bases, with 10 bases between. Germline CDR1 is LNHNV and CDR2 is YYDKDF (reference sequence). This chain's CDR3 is CATSRDPQAQETQYF. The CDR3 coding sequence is TGTGCCACCAGCAGAGATCCCCAGGCTCAAGAGACCCAGTACTTC.

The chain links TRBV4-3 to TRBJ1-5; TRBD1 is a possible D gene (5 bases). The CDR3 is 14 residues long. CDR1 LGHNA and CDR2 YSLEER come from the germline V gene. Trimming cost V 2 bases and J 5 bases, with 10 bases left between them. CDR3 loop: CASSQILGDQPQHF. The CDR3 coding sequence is TGCGCCAGCAGCCAAATCTTAGGGGATCAGCCCCAGCATTTT.

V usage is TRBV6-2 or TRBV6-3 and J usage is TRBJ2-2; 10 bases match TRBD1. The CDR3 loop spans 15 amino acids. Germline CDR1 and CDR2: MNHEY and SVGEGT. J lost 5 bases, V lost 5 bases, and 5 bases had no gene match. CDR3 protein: CASSPGTGETGELFF. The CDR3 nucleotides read TGTGCCAGCAGTCCCGGGACAGGGGAGACCGGGGAGCTGTTTTTT.

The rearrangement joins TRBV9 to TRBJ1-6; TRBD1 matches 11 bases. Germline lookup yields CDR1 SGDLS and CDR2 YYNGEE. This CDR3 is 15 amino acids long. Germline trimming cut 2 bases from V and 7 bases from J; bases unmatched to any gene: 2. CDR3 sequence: CASSVGTGGNSPLHF. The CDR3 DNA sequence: TGTGCCAGCAGCGTCGGGACAGGGGGAAATTCACCCCTCCACTTT.

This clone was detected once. The CDR3: CASSSIGYEQYF. CDR3 bases: TGTGCCAGCAGCTCAATCGGCTACGAGCAGTACTTC. The V and J genes are TRBV7-9 and TRBJ2-7; D gene unclear. Per germline, CDR1 SEHNR and CDR2 FQNEAQ (reference sequence). Between the trimmed V and J ends, which lost 4 bases and 3 bases, there was a span of 7 bases. CDR3 length: 12 residues.

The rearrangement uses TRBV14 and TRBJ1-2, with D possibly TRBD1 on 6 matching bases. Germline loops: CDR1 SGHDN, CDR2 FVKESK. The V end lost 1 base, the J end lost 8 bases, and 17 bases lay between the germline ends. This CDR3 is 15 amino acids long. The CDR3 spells CASSQVPWNRVGYTF. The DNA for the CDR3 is TGTGCCAGCAGCCAAGTCCCTTGGAACAGGGTCGGCTACACCTTC.

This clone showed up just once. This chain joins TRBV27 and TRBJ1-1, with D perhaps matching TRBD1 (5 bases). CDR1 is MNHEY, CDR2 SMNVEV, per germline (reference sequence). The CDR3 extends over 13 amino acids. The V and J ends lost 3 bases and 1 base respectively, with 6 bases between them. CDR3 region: CASSFGQNTEAFF. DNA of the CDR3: TGTGCCAGCAGTTTCGGACAGAACACTGAAGCTTTCTTT.

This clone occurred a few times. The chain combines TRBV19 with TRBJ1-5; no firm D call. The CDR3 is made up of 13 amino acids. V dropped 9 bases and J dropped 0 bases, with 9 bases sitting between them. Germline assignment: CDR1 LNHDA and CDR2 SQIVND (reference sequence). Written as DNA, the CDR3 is TGTGCCAGCGAGGACTATAGCAATCAGCCCCAGCATTTT. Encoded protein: CASEDYSNQPQHF.

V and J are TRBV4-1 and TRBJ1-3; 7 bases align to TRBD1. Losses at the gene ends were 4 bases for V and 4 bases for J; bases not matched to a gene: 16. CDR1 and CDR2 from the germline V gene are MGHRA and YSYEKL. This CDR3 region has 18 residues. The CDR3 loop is CASSRFSIRDSPGNTIYF. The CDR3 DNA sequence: TGCGCCAGCAGCCGGTTTTCAATAAGGGACAGTCCCGGAAACACCATATATTTT.

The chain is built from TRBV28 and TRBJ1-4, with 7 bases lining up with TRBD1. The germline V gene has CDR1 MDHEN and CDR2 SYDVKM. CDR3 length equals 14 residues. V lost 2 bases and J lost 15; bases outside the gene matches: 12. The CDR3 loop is CASSLGTELNLVFF. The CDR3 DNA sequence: TGTGCCAGCAGTTTAGGGACAGAGCTAAATTTGGTGTTTTTT.

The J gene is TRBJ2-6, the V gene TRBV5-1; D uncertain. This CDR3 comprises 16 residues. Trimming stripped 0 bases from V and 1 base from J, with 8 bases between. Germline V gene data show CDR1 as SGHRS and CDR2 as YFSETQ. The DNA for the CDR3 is TGCGCCAGCAGCTTGGATGAGGTATCTGGGGCCAACGTCCTGACTTTC. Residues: CASSLDEVSGANVLTF.

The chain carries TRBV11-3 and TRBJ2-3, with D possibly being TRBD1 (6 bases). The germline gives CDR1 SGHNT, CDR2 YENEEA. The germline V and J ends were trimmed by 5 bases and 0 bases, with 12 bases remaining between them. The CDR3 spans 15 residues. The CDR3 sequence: CASSPVGGSTDTQYF. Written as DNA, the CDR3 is TGTGCCAGCAGCCCAGTAGGGGGTAGCACAGATACGCAGTATTTT.

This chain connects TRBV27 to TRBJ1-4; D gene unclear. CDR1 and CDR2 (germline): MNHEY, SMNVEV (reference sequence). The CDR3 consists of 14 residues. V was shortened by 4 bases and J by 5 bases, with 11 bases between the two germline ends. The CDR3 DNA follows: TGTGCCAGCAGTTCTAGGGTCATGAATGAAAAACTGTTTTTT. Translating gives CASSSRVMNEKLFF.

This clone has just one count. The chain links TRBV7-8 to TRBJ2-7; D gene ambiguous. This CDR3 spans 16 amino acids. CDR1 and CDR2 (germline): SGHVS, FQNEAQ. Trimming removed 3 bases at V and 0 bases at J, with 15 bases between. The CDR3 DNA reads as TGTGCCAGCAGCTTCTACCACGGACCGCTCTCCTACGAGCAGTACTTC. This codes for CASSFYHGPLSYEQYF.

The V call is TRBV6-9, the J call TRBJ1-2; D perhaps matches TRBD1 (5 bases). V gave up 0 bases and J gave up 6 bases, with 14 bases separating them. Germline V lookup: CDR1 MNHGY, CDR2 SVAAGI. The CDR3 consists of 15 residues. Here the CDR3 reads CASSYSPRGGDGYTF. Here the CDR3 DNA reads TGTGCCAGCAGTTATTCCCCGAGGGGAGGAGATGGCTACACCTTC.

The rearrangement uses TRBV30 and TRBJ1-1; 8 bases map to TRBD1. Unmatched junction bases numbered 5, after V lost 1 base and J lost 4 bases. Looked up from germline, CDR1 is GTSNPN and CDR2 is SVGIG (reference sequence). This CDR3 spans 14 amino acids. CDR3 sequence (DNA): TGTGCCTGGAGTGAACCCGACAGGGGCACTGAAGCTTTCTTT. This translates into CAWSEPDRGTEAFF. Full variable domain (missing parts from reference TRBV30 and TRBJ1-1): SQTIHQWPATLVQPVGSPLSLECTVEGTSNPNLYWYRQAAGRGLQLLFYSVGIGQISSEVPQNLSASRPQDRQFILSSKKLLLSDSGFYLCAWSEPDRGTEAFFGQGTRLTVV.

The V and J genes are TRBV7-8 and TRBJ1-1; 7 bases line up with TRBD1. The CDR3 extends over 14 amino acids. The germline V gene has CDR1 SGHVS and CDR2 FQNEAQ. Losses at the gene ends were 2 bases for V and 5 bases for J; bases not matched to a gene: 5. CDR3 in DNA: TGTGCCAGCAGCTTACCGGCAGGGGGTACTGAAGCTTTCTTT. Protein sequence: CASSLPAGGTEAFF.